The 17 T cell receptor beta chains presented below share a single source sample, sequenced in a study of blood T cells in healthy people across ages. The use of a sample-barcoded 5' primer and a J-beta primer mix characterized a second PCR of about 6 to 11 cycles. TCRdb processed the 5' RACE reads anew with MiXCR; each CDR3 protein has one entry. The sample shows some 670,000 distinct CDR3 sequences, around 50% of them seen only once. The material sequenced was blood. These receptors all come from a woman older than 75 in good health.

This clonotype is a singleton in its sample. The chain's CDR3 is CSARLGVELFF. The CDR3 DNA sequence: TGCAGTGCTAGGTTGGGTGTGGAACTGTTTTTT. J is TRBJ1-4 and V is TRBV20-1; D gene uncertain. Germline V lookup: CDR1 DFQATT, CDR2 SNEGSKA (reference sequence). V lost 3 bases, J lost 12 bases, and 11 bases lay in between. The CDR3 spans 11 residues.

The rearrangement links TRBV28 to TRBJ1-5, with 9 bases lining up with TRBD1. The CDR3 spans 15 residues. CDR1 MDHEN and CDR2 SYDVKM come from the germline V gene. Losses at the gene ends were 6 bases for V and 8 bases for J; bases not matched to a gene: 11. This CDR3 reads CASSSTGTGYKPQHF. The CDR3 DNA is TGTGCCAGCAGCTCCACCGGGACAGGGTATAAGCCCCAGCATTTT.

This clonotype has at least ten counts. The gene calls are TRBV29-1 and TRBJ2-5; tentatively, D is TRBD2 (5 bases). CDR1 is SQVTM and CDR2 is ANQGSEA in the germline V gene. V was pared by 7 bases and J by 5 bases, with 8 bases between. This CDR3 is built from 10 residues. CDR3 amino acids: CSGTLETQYF. CDR3 nucleotides: TGCAGCGGGACTCTGGAGACCCAGTACTTC.

The chain has TRBV14 and TRBJ2-7; no clear D. There are 15 residues in the CDR3. Germline V gene sequence: CDR1 SGHDN, CDR2 FVKESK. V was trimmed by 1 base and J by 4 bases, leaving 14 bases between them. The CDR3 nucleotides read TGTGCCAGCAGCCAAGTAAGCGTAGAGGTATACGAGCAGTACTTC. It codes for CASSQVSVEVYEQYF.

The chain carries TRBV10-3 and TRBJ2-1, with 10 nucleotides matching TRBD2. The CDR3 covers 17 residues. J lost 6 bases, V lost 3 bases, and 11 bases had no gene match. Germline V lookup: CDR1 ENHRY, CDR2 SYGVKD. This CDR3 reads CAISDEGAGGLGNEQFF. In nucleotides, the CDR3 is TGTGCCATCAGTGATGAAGGAGCGGGAGGGCTTGGCAATGAGCAGTTCTTC.

This rearrangement joins TRBV6-2 or TRBV6-3 to TRBJ1-4; 8 nucleotides agree with TRBD1. CDR3 length equals 15 residues. Germline V gene data show CDR1 as MNHEY and CDR2 as SVGEGT. Losses at the gene ends were 1 base for V and 5 bases for J; bases not matched to a gene: 3. The CDR3 region is CASSYYRTGNEKLFF. The CDR3 nucleotides are TGTGCCAGCAGTTACTATCGGACAGGGAATGAAAAACTGTTTTTT.

This clonotype was seen just once. This may arise from a read error, as a much more abundant clone is one base away. The chain joins TRBV11-2 to TRBJ2-1; tentatively, D is TRBD1 (5 bases). This CDR3 region has 16 residues. Germline V lookup: CDR1 SGHAT, CDR2 FQNNGV. The CDR3 protein is CASVYLDTSSYDEQFF. In DNA form, the CDR3 reads TGTGCCAGCGTTTATTTGGACACCAGCTCCTACGATGAGCAGTTCTTC.

The chain recombines TRBV2 with TRBJ2-2; possibly TRBD1 for D (6 bases). The germline V and J ends were trimmed by 8 bases and 7 bases, with 17 bases remaining between them. The CDR3 is 14 amino acids. Germline CDR1 and CDR2: SNHLY and FYNNEI. The CDR3 DNA reads as TGTGCCAGCCGATACAGGGAGTCCATCGGGGAGCTGTTTTTT. It yields the protein CASRYRESIGELFF.

The chain employs TRBV3-1 and TRBJ1-4; D is unresolved. Trimming took off 5 bases at V and 8 bases at J, with 21 bases between the two ends. Germline V gene lookup returns CDR1 LGHDT and CDR2 YNNKEL (reference sequence). The CDR3 has 16 residues. The CDR3 protein is CASSSRSGTPGEKLFF. The CDR3 DNA is TGTGCCAGCAGCTCGAGGTCGGGTACCCCGGGGGAAAAACTGTTTTTT.

As concerns this clonotype: A single base separates this from a much larger clone, so it may be a read error. The chain joins TRBV12-3 or TRBV12-4 to TRBJ2-6, with TRBD1 matching 7 bases. The J segment lost 0 bases and the V segment lost 5 bases, leaving 10 bases of the junction unmatched. The CDR3 is made up of 18 amino acids. The CDR3 DNA sequence: TGTGCCAGCAGTCCAGGACAGGTGCCATACTCTGGGGCCAACGTCCTGACTTTC. It codes for CASSPGQVPYSGANVLTF.

The rearrangement uses TRBV28 and TRBJ2-7, with 9 nucleotides matching TRBD2. This CDR3 is built from 15 residues. The V segment lost 6 bases and the J segment 3 bases; nucleotides outside the gene matches: 9. Per germline, CDR1 MDHEN and CDR2 SYDVKM. CDR3 loop: CASSPRDSGSYEQYF. The CDR3 region has the DNA TGTGCCAGCAGCCCCCGAGATAGCGGGAGCTACGAGCAGTACTTC.

This clonotype was seen repeatedly, ten times or more. The gene calls are TRBV7-7 and TRBJ2-3; no reliable D call. Germline V gene sequence: CDR1 SSHAT, CDR2 FNYEAQ (reference sequence). V was trimmed by 2 bases and J by 0 bases, leaving 15 bases between them. This CDR3 contains 17 residues. The CDR3 sequence: CASSLTPRPSSTDTQYF. In DNA, the CDR3 is TGTGCCAGCAGCTTAACCCCACGACCCTCTAGCACAGATACGCAGTATTTT. Variable domain in full (rest from reference TRBV7-7 and TRBJ2-3): GAGVSQSPRYKVTKRGQDVTLRCDPISSHATLYWYQQALGQGPEFLTYFNYEAQPDKSGLPSDRFSAERPEGSISTLTIQRTEQRDSAMYRCASSLTPRPSSTDTQYFGPGTRLTVL.

The CDR3 loop reads CASSLRLGTGTNEKLFF. The CDR3 region has the DNA TGTGCCAGCAGCTTAAGGCTTGGGACAGGGACGAATGAAAAACTGTTTTTT. The chain uses TRBV7-9 and TRBJ1-4, with 9 bases that match TRBD1. Per the germline V gene, CDR1 is SEHNR and CDR2 is FQNEAQ (reference sequence). V lost 2 bases, J lost 5 bases, and 9 bases stayed unmatched. The CDR3 extends over 17 amino acids.

The chain carries TRBV4-1 and TRBJ1-4; tentative D call: TRBD1 (5 bases). V was pared by 4 bases and J by 5 bases, with 11 bases between. Looked up from germline, CDR1 is MGHRA and CDR2 is YSYEKL. The CDR3 loop spans 14 amino acids. The CDR3 nucleotides are TGCGCCAGCAGCCGCGGTCGGGGGAATGAAAAACTGTTTTTT. This codes for CASSRGRGNEKLFF.

Details on this clonotype: This may come from a read error, since a much larger clone is one base off. Here the CDR3 DNA reads TGCGCCAGCAGCTACCTAGCGGGAGACAATGAGCAGTACTTC. Protein product: CASSYLAGDNEQYF. This chain uses TRBV5-1 with TRBJ2-1; TRBD2 agrees at 10 bases. The J call is doubtful: the DNA matches TRBJ2-7 better. Germline loops: CDR1 SGHRS, CDR2 YFSETQ. This CDR3 is built from 14 residues.

With respect to this clonotype: This may be a read error, as it is one base from a much larger clone. The rearrangement links TRBV7-3 to TRBJ2-1; D unresolved. CDR3 length equals 13 residues. The V gene's germline CDR1 is SGHTA and CDR2 FQGTGA. CDR3 in amino acids: CASSLIGNNGQFF. The CDR3 DNA reads TGTGCCAGCAGCTTAATTGGCAACAATGGGCAGTTCTTC. Drawing the rest from reference TRBV7-3 and TRBJ2-1, the complete variable domain is GAGVSQTPSNKVTEKGKYVELRCDPISGHTALYWYRQSLGQGPEFLIYFQGTGAADDSGLPNDRFFAVRPEGSVSTLKIQRTERGDSAVYLCASSLIGNNGQFFGPGTRLTVL.

The chain carries TRBV7-8 and TRBJ1-2; 8 bases are shared with TRBD1. V shed 1 base and J 12 bases; nucleotides not matched to a gene: 7. The CDR3 has 13 amino acids. The V gene's germline CDR1 is SGHVS and CDR2 FQNEAQ. The CDR3 reads CASSLEGQERDTF. CDR3 sequence (DNA): TGTGCCAGCAGCTTAGAGGGACAGGAGCGCGACACCTTC.